This T cell receptor beta chain was sequenced in a study of OX40 agonist ivuxolimab in advanced cancers. Overall study context: In this trial design, patients received ivuxolimab intravenously at 0.01 to 10 mg/kg every 2 weeks. Study-level findings and limits: Circulating CD4+ and CD8+ T cells showed clonal expansion by week 6 at 0.1 to 3.0 mg/kg. Compared with others, partial responders at 0.1-3.0 mg/kg displayed clonal expansion among the lowest.

The protocol was immunoSEQ multiplex PCR, while the TCRdb copy is restricted to in-frame clones and leaves out a portion. The sample comprises some 100,000 clones, roughly four fifths of which are singletons, and 5.5% rests with the top ten. Any history of autoimmune disease or systemic immunosuppression disqualified patients. The CDR3 consists of 12 residues. The ends were cut back, 10 bases at V and 2 bases at J, with 11 bases in the middle. Germline V CDR1 and CDR2: MDHEN, SYDVKM. Notes on this clone: Its antigen is as yet unknown.

The V and J genes are TRBV28 and TRBJ1-2; D uncertain. This sequence originates from an adult with an advanced solid tumor such as melanoma, head and neck, liver or kidney cancer. The specimen was CD4+ or CD8+ T cells sorted from blood, collected in a trial of the OX40 agonist ivuxolimab. CDR3 amino acids: CATPGSNYGYTF. In DNA form, the CDR3 reads TGTGCCACCCCCGGGTCCAACTATGGCTACACCTTC.